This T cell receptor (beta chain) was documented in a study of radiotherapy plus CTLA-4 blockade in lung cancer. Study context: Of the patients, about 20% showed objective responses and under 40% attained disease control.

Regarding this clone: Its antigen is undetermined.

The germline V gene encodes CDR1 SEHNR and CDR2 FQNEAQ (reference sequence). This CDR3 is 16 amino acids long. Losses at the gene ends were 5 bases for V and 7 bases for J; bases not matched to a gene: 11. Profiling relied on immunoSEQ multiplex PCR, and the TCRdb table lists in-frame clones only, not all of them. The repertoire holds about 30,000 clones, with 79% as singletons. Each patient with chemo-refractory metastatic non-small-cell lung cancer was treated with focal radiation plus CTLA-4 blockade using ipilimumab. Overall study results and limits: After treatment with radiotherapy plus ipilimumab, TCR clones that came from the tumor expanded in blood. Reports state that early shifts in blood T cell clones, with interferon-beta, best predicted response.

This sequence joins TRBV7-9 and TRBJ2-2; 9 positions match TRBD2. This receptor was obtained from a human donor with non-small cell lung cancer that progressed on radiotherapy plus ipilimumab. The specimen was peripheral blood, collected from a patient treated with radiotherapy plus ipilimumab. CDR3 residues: CASSEIAGVDIGELFF. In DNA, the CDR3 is TGTGCCAGCAGCGAGATAGCGGGAGTCGATATCGGGGAGCTGTTTTTT.